Listed below are T cell receptor beta chains from one sample, sequenced in a study of blood T cells in healthy people across ages. Via MiXCR, TCRdb re-called the 5' RACE reads, giving one row per CDR3 protein. The sample lists 650,000 to 900,000 distinct CDR3 sequences, around 68% occurring once. The material sequenced was blood. The source is a man aged 25-45 years in good health. Both conserved end residues are part of each CDR3. Fields, in order: D gene, V gene, J gene, clone size, CDR3 DNA, CDR3 protein. The D gene is left open where the match is weak. Clone size, where shown, is once, few, many, or a class for clones that have expanded.

.	TRBV27	TRBJ2-1	.	TGTGCCAGCACCTCAACCACCTACAATGAGCAGTTCTTC	CASTSTTYNEQFF
TRBD1	TRBV6-5	TRBJ2-1	.	TGTGCCAGCATAGGGGACAGGGCAGCCAATGAGCAGTTCTTC	CASIGDRAANEQFF
TRBD1	TRBV7-2	TRBJ1-2	.	TGTGCCAGCAGCTCGTTTATGGAGGGGGCGGCTGGCTACACCTTC	CASSSFMEGAAGYTF
.	TRBV10-3	TRBJ1-5	.	TGTGCCATCAAGGGCGATTGGGGCCAAGAGACCCAGCATTTT	CAIKGDWGQETQHF
TRBD1	TRBV25-1	TRBJ2-7	.	TGTGCCAGCAGTGTCCGACAGGGTTACTCCTACGAGCAGTACTTC	CASSVRQGYSYEQYF
.	TRBV6-2/TRBV6-3	TRBJ1-1	once	TGTGCCAGCAGTTATGGTGTCGGGGTGAACACTGAAGCTTTCTTT	CASSYGVGVNTEAFF
TRBD1	TRBV7-8	TRBJ1-4	.	TGTGCCAGCAGCCAAAACAGGGGAGGCGGCGAAAAACTGTTTTTT	CASSQNRGGGEKLFF
.	TRBV27	TRBJ2-1	.	TGTGCCAGCAGTTTAGGGGGACTGCTTAATGAGCAGTTCTTC	CASSLGGLLNEQFF
TRBD2	TRBV20-1	TRBJ2-4	.	TGCAGTGCTGGAAGCGGGGGGCTAGCCAAAAACATTCAGTACTTC	CSAGSGGLAKNIQYF
.	TRBV7-2	TRBJ2-7	few	TGTGCCAGCAGCTTAGACAGGGAAGGCGAGCAGTACTTC	CASSLDREGEQYF
.	TRBV12-3/TRBV12-4	TRBJ2-3	many	TGTGCCAGCACTCCGCTAGGCTCTAGGACAGATACGCAGTATTTT	CASTPLGSRTDTQYF
.	TRBV6-5	TRBJ2-5	.	TGTGCCAGCAGTTACTCGATCAGGGGAGAGACCCAGTACTTC	CASSYSIRGETQYF
.	TRBV2	TRBJ1-2	once	TGTGCCAGCAGTGACGGAGATGGCTACACCTTC	CASSDGDGYTF
.	TRBV20-1	TRBJ1-2	.	TGCAGTGCTAGAGTAAAGGCGGATGGCTACACCTTC	CSARVKADGYTF
.	TRBV12-3/TRBV12-4	TRBJ1-6	.	TGTGCCAGCATTCAGGGATCCTATAATCCACCCCTCCACTTT	CASIQGSYNPPLHF
TRBD1	TRBV6-6	TRBJ2-7	.	TGTGCCAGCAATAAACCCGGACAGGGAGCCGAGCAGTACTTC	CASNKPGQGAEQYF
.	TRBV7-3	TRBJ2-1	.	TGTGCCAGCAGCTTACAAGCAGGGATGGCCTACAATGAGCAGTTCTTC	CASSLQAGMAYNEQFF
.	TRBV12-3/TRBV12-4	TRBJ2-3	.	TGTGCCAGCAGTTCCACCTACAGGGTTAGCACAGATACGCAGTATTTT	CASSSTYRVSTDTQYF
TRBD1	TRBV12-3/TRBV12-4	TRBJ1-2	.	TGTGCCAGCATCAAGACAGGGGAGTATGGCTACACCTTC	CASIKTGEYGYTF
.	TRBV29-1	TRBJ1-1	.	TGCAGCGTTGATGGCCTCGGTTTGAACACTGAAGCTTTCTTT	CSVDGLGLNTEAFF
.	TRBV4-2	TRBJ1-5	few	TGTGCCAGCAGCCAGAAAGGCGACAATCAGCCCCAGCATTTT	CASSQKGDNQPQHF
.	TRBV20-1	TRBJ2-7	.	TGCAGTGCGCAGAAGACAGGTCTGTACGAGCAGTACTTC	CSAQKTGLYEQYF
.	TRBV20-1	TRBJ2-7	.	TGCAGTGCCCCCAGTAGCACCGACGAGCAGTACTTC	CSAPSSTDEQYF
TRBD1	TRBV20-1	TRBJ1-5	once	TGCAGCGGTGGACAGGATTCCAATCAGCCCCAGCATTTT	CSGGQDSNQPQHF
.	TRBV5-1	TRBJ2-7	.	TGCGCCAGCTCACAGTTGGACGCCTACGAGCAGTACTTC	CASSQLDAYEQYF
.	TRBV6-5	TRBJ2-5	.	TGTGCCAGCAGTCGGCATGCTGCCTACAATGAGCAGTACTTC	CASSRHAAYNEQYF
TRBD2	TRBV4-3	TRBJ2-3	.	TGCGCCAGCAGCCAGGAAGGCGGGAGGCGCGCAGATACGCAGTATTTT	CASSQEGGRRADTQYF
TRBD1	TRBV29-1	TRBJ2-7	.	TGCAGCGTTGGTGTGACAGGGGGCAACGAGCAGTACTTC	CSVGVTGGNEQYF
TRBD1	TRBV12-3/TRBV12-4	TRBJ2-1	.	TGTGCCAGCAGTTCCAACAGGGGGTCCTACAATGAGCAGTTCTTC	CASSSNRGSYNEQFF
.	TRBV7-9	TRBJ1-1	.	TGTGCCAGCAGCAGGGAGGCGGGCACTGAAGCTTTCTTT	CASSREAGTEAFF
TRBD1	TRBV5-1	TRBJ2-1	.	TGCGCCAGCAGCTGGGACAGGTTGGGGGATGAGCAGTTCTTC	CASSWDRLGDEQFF
.	TRBV6-6	TRBJ1-4	.	TGTGCCAGCAGTTACCGAGGCGGTTGGGAAAAACTGTTTTTT	CASSYRGGWEKLFF
.	TRBV27	TRBJ2-7	.	TGTGCCAGCAGTTTATCGGGGGCCCGGGATCACGAGCAGTACTTC	CASSLSGARDHEQYF
TRBD2	TRBV6-2/TRBV6-3	TRBJ2-1	.	TGTGCCAGCAGCGGTACCGCTAGCGGGGGTGATAACAATGAGCAGTTCTTC	CASSGTASGGDNNEQFF
TRBD1	TRBV4-2	TRBJ1-4	.	TGTGCCAGCAGCCAAGGACAGGGAGGCGCCGAAAAACTGTTTTTT	CASSQGQGGAEKLFF
.	TRBV28	TRBJ2-1	.	TGTGCCAGCAGAGGGGGGGGGCCAGGGAATGAGCAGTTCTTC	CASRGGGPGNEQFF
.	TRBV6-5	TRBJ2-7	.	TGTGCCAGCAGAAGTGGGCGTCACGAGCAGTACTTC	CASRSGRHEQYF
.	TRBV5-6	TRBJ2-5	once	TGTGCCAGCAGCCCAATGGCTAGCCGGGAGACCCAGTACTTC	CASSPMASRETQYF
.	TRBV25-1	TRBJ2-7	.	TGTGCCAGCAGCCTTGGGGGACCCATCTCCTACGAGCAGTACTTC	CASSLGGPISYEQYF
TRBD2	TRBV7-2	TRBJ2-1	.	TGTGCCAGCAGCTATACTAGCGGGGGCCTTCTTAGCTCCTACAATGAGCAGTTCTTC	CASSYTSGGLLSSYNEQFF
TRBD1	TRBV20-1	TRBJ1-6	.	TGCAGTGCTAGAGGGGGGGACAGGAGTAATTCACCCCTCCACTTT	CSARGGDRSNSPLHF
.	TRBV5-1	TRBJ2-5	.	TGCGCCAGCAGCTCCCATGGGCGCTCCCGGGAGACCCAGTACTTC	CASSSHGRSRETQYF
.	TRBV20-1	TRBJ1-2	.	TGCAGTGCTAGAACAGAATTTAACTATGGCTACACCTTC	CSARTEFNYGYTF
TRBD1	TRBV20-1	TRBJ2-5	.	TGCAGTGCTAGAGGTGTGGGACAGGGGCGAGAGACCCAGTACTTC	CSARGVGQGRETQYF
.	TRBV14	TRBJ2-7	.	TGTGCCAGCAGCCAAGATTTTCGGATCCGCTACGAGCAGTACTTC	CASSQDFRIRYEQYF
TRBD1	TRBV5-1	TRBJ2-6	.	TGCGCCAGCAGCTTGGTAGGGACAGGGCACATCGGGGCCAACGTCCTGACTTTC	CASSLVGTGHIGANVLTF
TRBD2	TRBV4-2	TRBJ2-7	.	TGTGCCAGCAGCCAAGATGTAGCGGGGCCATCCTACGAGCAGTACTTC	CASSQDVAGPSYEQYF
.	TRBV4-2	TRBJ1-1	.	TGTGCCAGCAGCCGAGACCCAGGACAGTCGAACACTGAAGCTTTCTTT	CASSRDPGQSNTEAFF
.	TRBV24-1	TRBJ1-4	few	TGTGCCACCAGCGACGGGAGAGCAGAAAAACTGTTTTTT	CATSDGRAEKLFF
.	TRBV7-2	TRBJ2-1	.	TGTGCCAGCAGCTTAGGGGTTGGAGGGTCAAGCTCCTACAATGAGCAGTTCTTC	CASSLGVGGSSSYNEQFF
TRBD1	TRBV12-3/TRBV12-4	TRBJ1-1	.	TGTGCCAGCAGTTTAGGACAGGGGTCTGAAGCTTTCTTT	CASSLGQGSEAFF
.	TRBV20-1	TRBJ1-2	.	TGCAGTGCTAGAGACCTTATCTTGGGGGGATTTAACTATGGCTACACCTTC	CSARDLILGGFNYGYTF
.	TRBV27	TRBJ2-1	.	TGTGCCAGCAGTTTATCGAAAGGGGGGGTAGGCTACAATGAGCAGTTCTTC	CASSLSKGGVGYNEQFF
.	TRBV7-2	TRBJ1-2	.	TGTGCCAGCAGCTTTTCACAGGTCTCCCCTTACTATGGCTACACCTTC	CASSFSQVSPYYGYTF
TRBD2	TRBV7-6	TRBJ2-5	few	TGTGCCAGCAGCACAACTGCCGGGACTAGCGGAGAGACCCAGTACTTC	CASSTTAGTSGETQYF
.	TRBV21-1	TRBJ2-3	.	TGTGCCAGCAGCCCTAAAGCGACGGGGTTAGGAGATACGCAGTATTTT	CASSPKATGLGDTQYF